This TCR beta chain stems from a study of CD8 T cells in ankylosing spondylitis. As the method for making TCR beta libraries, quantitative 5'-RACE with molecular barcodes was used. A single record per CDR3 protein comes from TCRdb applying MiXCR to the 5' RACE reads. The sample holds just under 350,000 distinct CDR3 sequences, 14% to 15% seen once. As for this clonotype: The antigen is not known.

From germline, CDR1 is DFQATT and CDR2 SNEGSKA (reference sequence). The CDR3 covers 14 residues. The V end was cut by 6 bases, the J end by 3 bases, with 18 bases between. Findings and limits, study-wide: Matched ankylosing spondylitis synovial fluid reportedly showed significant enrichment of disease-linked clones. A motif in TCR beta, a set of seven to nine highly homologous variants, appeared characteristic of ankylosing spondylitis blood.

The source of this sequence is a male donor with ankylosing spondylitis or in good health (not recorded which). This sequence joins TRBV20-1 and TRBJ2-7; no reliable D call. Sequences were obtained from blood, either unsorted or a sorted T cell fraction (not recorded which). The CDR3 protein is CSAGRGAGNYEQYF. The CDR3 bases are TGCAGTGCCGGGCGAGGAGCTGGAAACTACGAGCAGTACTTC.